The TCR beta chain described here comes from a study of chemoradiotherapy in HPV16-positive cancers. Overall study findings and caveats: Better recurrence-free survival went with HPV-responsive T-cell expansion in HPV16-positive patients.

The CDR3 extends over 14 amino acids. The germline gives CDR1 SGDLS, CDR2 YYNGEE. Trimming left V 4 bases short and J 5 bases short, with 13 bases between. Measured with immunoSEQ multiplex PCR; TCRdb has only the in-frame clones, and not every one. The sample carries more than 6,000 clones, around 90% recorded once. Concerning this clone itself: Its antigen remains unidentified.

The starting material was tumor tissue, obtained from a patient who underwent chemoradiotherapy. The V gene is TRBV9, the J gene TRBJ2-1; D may be TRBD2 (5 bases). This sequence originates from a human donor with HPV-associated anogenital cancer. CDR3 nucleotide sequence: TGTGCCAGCAGCCCCTCAACTAGAAACAATGAGCAGTTCTTC. Translation: CASSPSTRNNEQFF.